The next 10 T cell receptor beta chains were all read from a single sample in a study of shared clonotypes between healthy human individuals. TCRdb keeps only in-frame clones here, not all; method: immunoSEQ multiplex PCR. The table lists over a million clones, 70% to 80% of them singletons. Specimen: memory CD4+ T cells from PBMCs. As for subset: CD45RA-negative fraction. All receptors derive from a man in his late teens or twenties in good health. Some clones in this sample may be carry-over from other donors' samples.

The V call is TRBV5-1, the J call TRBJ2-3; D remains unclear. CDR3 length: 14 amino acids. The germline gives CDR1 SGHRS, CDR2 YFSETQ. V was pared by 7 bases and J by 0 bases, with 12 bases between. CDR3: CASRTQGSTDTQYF. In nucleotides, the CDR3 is TGCGCCAGCCGGACCCAAGGGAGCACAGATACGCAGTATTTT. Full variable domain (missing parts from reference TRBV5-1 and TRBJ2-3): KAGVTQTPRYLIKTRGQQVTLSCSPISGHRSVSWYQQTPGQGLQFLFEYFSETQRNKGNFPGRFSGRQFSNSRSEMNVSTLELGDSALYLCASRTQGSTDTQYFGPGTRLTVL.

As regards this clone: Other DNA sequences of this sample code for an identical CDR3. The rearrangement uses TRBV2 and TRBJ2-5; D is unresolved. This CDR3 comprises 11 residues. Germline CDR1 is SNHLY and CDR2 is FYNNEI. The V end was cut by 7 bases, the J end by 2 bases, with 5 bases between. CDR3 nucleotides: TGTGCCAGCAACAGACAAGAGACCCAGTACTTC. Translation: CASNRQETQYF.

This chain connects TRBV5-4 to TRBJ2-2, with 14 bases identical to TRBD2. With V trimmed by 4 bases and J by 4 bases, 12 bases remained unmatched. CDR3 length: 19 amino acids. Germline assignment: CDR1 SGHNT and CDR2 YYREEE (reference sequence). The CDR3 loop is CASSHRLAGGPTSTGELFF. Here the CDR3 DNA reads TGTGCCAGCAGCCATAGACTAGCGGGAGGGCCGACGAGCACCGGGGAGCTGTTTTTT.

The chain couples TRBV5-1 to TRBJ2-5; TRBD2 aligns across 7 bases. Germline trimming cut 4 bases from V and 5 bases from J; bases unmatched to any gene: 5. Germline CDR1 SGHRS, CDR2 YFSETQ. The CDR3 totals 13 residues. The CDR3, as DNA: TGCGCCAGCAGCCCCAGGACTAGTGAGACCCAGTACTTC. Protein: CASSPRTSETQYF.

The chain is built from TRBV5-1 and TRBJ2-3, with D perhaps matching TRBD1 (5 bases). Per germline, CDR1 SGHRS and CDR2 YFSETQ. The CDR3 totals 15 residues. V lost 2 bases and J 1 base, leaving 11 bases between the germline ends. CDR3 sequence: CASSFRGLGTDTQYF. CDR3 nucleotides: TGCGCCAGCAGCTTTAGGGGCCTTGGCACAGATACGCAGTATTTT.

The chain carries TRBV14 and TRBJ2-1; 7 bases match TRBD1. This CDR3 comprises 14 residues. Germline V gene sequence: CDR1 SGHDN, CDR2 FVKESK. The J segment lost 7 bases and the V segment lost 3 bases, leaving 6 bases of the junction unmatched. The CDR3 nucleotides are TGTGCCAGCAGCCAGTCTAACAGGGGTAATGAGCAGTTCTTC. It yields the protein CASSQSNRGNEQFF.

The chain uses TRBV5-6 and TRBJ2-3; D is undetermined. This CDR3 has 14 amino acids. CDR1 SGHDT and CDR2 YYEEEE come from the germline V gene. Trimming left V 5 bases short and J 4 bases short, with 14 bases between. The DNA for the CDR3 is TGTGCCAGCAGGACGAAAGGCCTCGCAGATACGCAGTATTTT. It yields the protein CASRTKGLADTQYF. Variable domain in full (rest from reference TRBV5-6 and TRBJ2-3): DAGVTQSPTHLIKTRGQQVTLRCSPKSGHDTVSWYQQALGQGPQFIFQYYEEEERQRGNFPDRFSGHQFPNYSSELNVNALLLGDSALYLCASRTKGLADTQYFGPGTRLTVL.

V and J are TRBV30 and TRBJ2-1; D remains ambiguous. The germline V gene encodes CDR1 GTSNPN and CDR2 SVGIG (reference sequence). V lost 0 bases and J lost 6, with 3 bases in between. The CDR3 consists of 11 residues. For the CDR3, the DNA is TGTGCCTGGAGTGTAACCAATGAGCAGTTCTTC. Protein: CAWSVTNEQFF.

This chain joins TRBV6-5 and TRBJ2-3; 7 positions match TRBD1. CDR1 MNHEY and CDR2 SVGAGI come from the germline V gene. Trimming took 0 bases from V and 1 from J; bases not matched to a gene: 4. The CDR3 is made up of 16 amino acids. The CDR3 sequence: CASSYSWTGGTDTQYF. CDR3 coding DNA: TGTGCCAGCAGTTACTCTTGGACAGGCGGCACAGATACGCAGTATTTT.

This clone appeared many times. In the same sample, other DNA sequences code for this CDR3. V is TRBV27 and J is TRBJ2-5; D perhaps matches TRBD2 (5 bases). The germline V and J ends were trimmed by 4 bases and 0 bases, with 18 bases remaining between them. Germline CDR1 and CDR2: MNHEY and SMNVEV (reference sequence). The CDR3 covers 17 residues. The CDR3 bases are TGTGCCAGCAGTTCTGCGACACTAGGATGGTACCAAGAGACCCAGTACTTC. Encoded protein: CASSSATLGWYQETQYF.